This is a list of T cell receptor beta chains from one sample in a study of sequential checkpoint blockade in melanoma. Here immunoSEQ multiplex PCR was the method, and the copy in TCRdb shows in-frame clones only, minus some. The repertoire holds about 22,000 clones, with roughly 30% as singletons. The starting material was tumor tissue (inferred from file names), obtained from a patient given nivolumab and ipilimumab in sequence. All receptors derive from a human donor with melanoma. CDR3s include the opening cysteine and the closing phenylalanine or tryptophan. A D gene is named only where the DNA matches it firmly. Some rows mark clone size as missing; the rest say once, few, many or name a class of expanded clone.

J gene,clone size,D gene,V gene,CDR3 DNA,CDR3 protein
TRBJ1-2,few,-,TRBV28,TGTGCCAGCAGGGGGCGGGCCTCTAACTATGGCTACACCTTC,CASRGRASNYGYTF
TRBJ2-3,-,TRBD2,TRBV11-3,TGTGCCAGCAGCCCCAGACTAGCGGGGGGGCAAGATACGCAGTATTTT,CASSPRLAGGQDTQYF
TRBJ2-3,-,TRBD2,TRBV19,TGTGCCAGTAGTGGCCGACTAGCGGGGCGCACAGATACGCAGTATTTT,CASSGRLAGRTDTQYF
TRBJ2-1,few,TRBD2,TRBV9,TGTGCCAGCAGCCTATCCGGGACTAGCGGGGGCAATGAGCAGTTCTTC,CASSLSGTSGGNEQFF
TRBJ2-1,-,TRBD2,TRBV10-3,TGTGCCAGTAGCGGGGGTCCCTACAATGAGCAGTTCTTC,CASSGGPYNEQFF
TRBJ2-5,-,-,TRBV29-1,TGCAGCCCGGGCGGGGCGGGAGAGACCCAGTACTTC,CSPGGAGETQYF
TRBJ2-2,-,-,TRBV28,TGTGCCAGCAGTTTATTGCAGGGAGGCACCGGGGAGCTGTTTTTT,CASSLLQGGTGELFF
TRBJ2-7,many,-,TRBV4-1,TGCGCCAGCAGCCATGATAAGGCTAGCTCCCACGAGCAGTACTTC,CASSHDKASSHEQYF
TRBJ1-4,-,-,TRBV6-8,TGTGCCAGCAGACAACTCCTGAGCCTGGGGGCTAATGAAAAACTGTTTTTT,CASRQLLSLGANEKLFF
TRBJ1-1,few,TRBD1,TRBV5-1,TGCGCCAGCACCGTGGACAGGTGGGAGAACACTGAAGCTTTCTTT,CASTVDRWENTEAFF
TRBJ2-5,-,-,TRBV6-8,TGTGCCAGCAGTGGGGGGCAGGAGACCCAGTACTTC,CASSGGQETQYF
TRBJ1-2,-,TRBD1,TRBV19,TGTGCCAGTACCACCTCGGTGGCAGGGGGCCAGGGGGCTGGCTACACCTTC,CASTTSVAGGQGAGYTF
TRBJ1-4,-,TRBD1,TRBV28,TGTGCCAGCAGTTTACGAACAGGGGGAACTGGAACTAATGAAAAACTGTTTTTT,CASSLRTGGTGTNEKLFF
TRBJ2-7,-,TRBD1,TRBV29-1,TGCAGCGTCCGGACAGGCCCCCCCTACGAGCAGTACTTC,CSVRTGPPYEQYF
TRBJ2-7,once,-,TRBV14,TGTGCCAGCAGCCAGGGAGGCCATAGGATTTCCTACGAGCAGTACTTC,CASSQGGHRISYEQYF
TRBJ1-1,-,TRBD1,TRBV29-1,TGCAGCGTTGGAGAAGGTCCAGGGGGTACTGAAGCTTTCTTT,CSVGEGPGGTEAFF
TRBJ2-7,few,-,TRBV7-8,TGTGCCAGCAGCTTAGCCCCGACTGTATCCTACGAGCAGTACTTC,CASSLAPTVSYEQYF
TRBJ2-1,-,TRBD2,TRBV4-1,TGCGCCAGCAGCCGGGGCGGGGGAACCTACAATGAGCAGTTCTTC,CASSRGGGTYNEQFF
TRBJ2-5,once,-,TRBV18,TGTGCCAGCTCTCAAGGGGCAGGGCAAGAGACCCAGTACTTC,CASSQGAGQETQYF
TRBJ1-6,-,TRBD1,TRBV30,TGTGCCTGGAACTCTCTGGGACAGTATAATTCACCCCTCCACTTT,CAWNSLGQYNSPLHF
TRBJ1-5,-,TRBD1,TRBV2,TGTGCCAGCAGGGGGGGACAGGGTTTTGAGCCCCAGCATTTT,CASRGGQGFEPQHF
TRBJ2-3,few,TRBD2,TRBV7-6,TGTGCCAGCAGCCAAGAGGGGACTAGCGGGAGGACAGATACGCAGTATTTT,CASSQEGTSGRTDTQYF
TRBJ2-7,few,-,TRBV18,TGTGCCAGCTCACCCGGGTCAGGGCCCGAGCAGTACTTC,CASSPGSGPEQYF
TRBJ1-2,-,TRBD1,TRBV10-3,TGTGCCATCAGTGAGTCCCCCTTAGACAGGGTTCGGGGCTACACCTTC,CAISESPLDRVRGYTF
TRBJ2-5,-,TRBD1,TRBV18,TGTGCCAGCTCACCACAAACAGGGGAACTAGAGACCCAGTACTTC,CASSPQTGELETQYF
TRBJ2-7,-,TRBD1,TRBV9,TGTGCCAGCAGCGTAGCTCCCGGGACAGACTACGAGCAGTACTTC,CASSVAPGTDYEQYF
TRBJ2-1,many,-,TRBV11-3,TGTGCCAGCGCAGGGTTCACACTTAACACCAATGAGCAGTTCTTC,CASAGFTLNTNEQFF
TRBJ1-6,many,-,TRBV1,TGCGCCAGCAGCCAAGACTACAGGGACACCCCCAATTCACCCCTCCACTTT,CASSQDYRDTPNSPLHF
TRBJ2-1,few,-,TRBV11-3,TGTGCCAGCAGCTTCGGTCAGGGAGGCGATGAGCAGTTCTTC,CASSFGQGGDEQFF
TRBJ2-2,-,TRBD2,TRBV11-3,TGTGCCAGCAGCGAAGGGCCGGGACTAGCGGGTTTCACCGGGGAGCTGTTTTTT,CASSEGPGLAGFTGELFF
TRBJ2-7,-,-,TRBV18,TGTGCCAGCTCACTCATGGACGCGACGAGCTCCTACGAGCAGTACTTC,CASSLMDATSSYEQYF
TRBJ2-1,many,-,TRBV7-7,TGTGCCAGCAGCTTAGAAACCCTCTCCTACAATGAGCAGTTCTTC,CASSLETLSYNEQFF
TRBJ2-3,-,-,TRBV15,TGTGCCACCAGCAGAGATTTGTCCCCCGCAGATACGCAGTATTTT,CATSRDLSPADTQYF
TRBJ1-5,few,-,TRBV6-8,TGTGCCAGCAGTTACTTGGGGACAAGTCAGCCCCAGCATTTT,CASSYLGTSQPQHF
TRBJ2-7,-,-,TRBV6-8,TGTGCCAGCAGTTACAGGGCAAGACGGTCCTACGAGCAGTACTTC,CASSYRARRSYEQYF
TRBJ2-1,-,TRBD1,TRBV19,TGTGCCAGTAGTATCTCGGGACAGCAATACAATGAGCAGTTCTTC,CASSISGQQYNEQFF
TRBJ2-6,-,-,TRBV19,TGTGCCAGTAGTTTCTGGACGGGCTCTGGGGCCAACGTCCTGACTTTC,CASSFWTGSGANVLTF
TRBJ2-3,-,TRBD2,TRBV15,TGTGCCACCAGCCCGGGACTAGCGGGACACACAGATACGCAGTATTTT,CATSPGLAGHTDTQYF
TRBJ2-2,-,-,TRBV5-1,TGCGCCAGCAGCTCGGACACCTCGAACACCGGGGAGCTGTTTTTT,CASSSDTSNTGELFF
TRBJ2-3,-,TRBD2,TRBV7-6,TGTGCCAGCAGCCAGCAAGCCGCTAGCGGAACTAGCACAGATACGCAGTATTTT,CASSQQAASGTSTDTQYF
TRBJ1-4,-,-,TRBV28,TGTGCCAGCAGTCCTCCCAGTAGAGGCGGAAAACTGTTTTTT,CASSPPSRGGKLFF
TRBJ1-2,many,TRBD1,TRBV6-8,TGTGCCAGCAGTTACAGGGCAGGGGGCGTCGACGGCTACACCTTC,CASSYRAGGVDGYTF
TRBJ1-6,few,-,TRBV11-3,TGTGCCAGCAGCTTGGCTGGCGGGTCGGGGATACCCTTTTCACCCCTCCACTTT,CASSLAGGSGIPFSPLHF
TRBJ1-1,few,TRBD1,TRBV6-8,TGTGCCAGCAGGGGGGACAGGGCGATGAACACTGAAGCTTTCTTT,CASRGDRAMNTEAFF
TRBJ2-7,few,-,TRBV6-8,TGTGCCAGCAGTGACCCCTTTTTTCACGTATCCTACGAGCAGTACTTC,CASSDPFFHVSYEQYF
TRBJ2-6,-,TRBD2,TRBV11-3,TGTGCCAGCAGCTCGGGACTAGCGGGGGTCTCTGGGGCCAACGTCCTGACTTTC,CASSSGLAGVSGANVLTF
TRBJ2-1,few,TRBD1,TRBV7-2,TGTGCCAGCAGACTTGACAGGGCGAATGAGCAGTTCTTC,CASRLDRANEQFF
TRBJ1-6,few,-,TRBV30,TGTGCCTGGACCGGACATTCTAATTCACCCCTCCACTTT,CAWTGHSNSPLHF
TRBJ2-1,-,TRBD2,TRBV9,TGTGCCAGCAGCACCGGGACTATATACAATGAGCAGTTCTTC,CASSTGTIYNEQFF
TRBJ2-2,-,-,TRBV4-1,TGCGCCAGCAGCCAAGATTTCGGAGGGACCGGGGAGCTGTTTTTT,CASSQDFGGTGELFF
TRBJ2-7,few,-,TRBV18,TGTGCCAGCTCACCTTACAGGGAGACCTACGAGCAGTACTTC,CASSPYRETYEQYF
TRBJ1-1,many,-,TRBV7-6,TGTGCCAGCAGCCGGGACTACCTGGACACTGAAGCTTTCTTT,CASSRDYLDTEAFF
TRBJ2-2,-,TRBD2,TRBV18,TGTGCCAGCTCTCCCACTAGCGGGGCGAACACCGGGGAGCTGTTTTTT,CASSPTSGANTGELFF
TRBJ2-3,-,-,TRBV29-1,TGCAGCGTTGTCGCGGGTGGGAACACAGATACGCAGTATTTT,CSVVAGGNTDTQYF
TRBJ1-2,few,-,TRBV28,TGTGCCAGCAGCTCCCCGGAGTATGGCTACACCTTC,CASSSPEYGYTF
TRBJ2-7,-,-,TRBV11-3,TGTGCCAGCAGCCCGCAGAGGAACTCCTACGAGCAGTACTTC,CASSPQRNSYEQYF
TRBJ2-7,few,-,TRBV5-1,TGCGCCAGCAGCCAAGCGACCAGGGCGCCCTACGAGCAGTACTTC,CASSQATRAPYEQYF